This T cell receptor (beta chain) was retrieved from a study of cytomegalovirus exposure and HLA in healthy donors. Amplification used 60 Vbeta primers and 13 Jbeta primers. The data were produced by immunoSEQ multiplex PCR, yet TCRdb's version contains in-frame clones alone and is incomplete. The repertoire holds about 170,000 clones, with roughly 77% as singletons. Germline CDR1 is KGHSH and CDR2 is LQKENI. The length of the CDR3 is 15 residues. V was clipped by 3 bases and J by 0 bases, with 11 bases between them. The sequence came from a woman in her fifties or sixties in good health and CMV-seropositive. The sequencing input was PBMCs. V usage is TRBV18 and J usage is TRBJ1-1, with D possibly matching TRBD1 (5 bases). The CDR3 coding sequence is TGTGCCAGCTCACCTACTGGGGGGATGAACACTGAAGCTTTCTTT. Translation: CASSPTGGMNTEAFF.